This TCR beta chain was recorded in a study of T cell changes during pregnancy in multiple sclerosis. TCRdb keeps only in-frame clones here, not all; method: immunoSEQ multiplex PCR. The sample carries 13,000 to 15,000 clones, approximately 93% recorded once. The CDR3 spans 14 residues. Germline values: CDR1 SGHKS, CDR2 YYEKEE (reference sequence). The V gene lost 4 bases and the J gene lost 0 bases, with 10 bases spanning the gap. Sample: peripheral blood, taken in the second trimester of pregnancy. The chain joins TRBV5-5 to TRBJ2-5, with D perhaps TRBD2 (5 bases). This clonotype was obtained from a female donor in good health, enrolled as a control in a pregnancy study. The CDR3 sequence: CASSPVTNQETQYF. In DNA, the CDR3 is TGTGCCAGCAGCCCTGTGACTAACCAAGAGACCCAGTACTTC.